These 9 T cell receptor beta chains were all obtained from the same sample, sequenced in a study of blood T cell repertoires in COVID-19. The data were produced by immunoSEQ multiplex PCR, yet TCRdb's version contains in-frame clones alone and is incomplete. The sample holds some 150,000 clones, around four fifths seen once. Sequencing was carried out using peripheral blood. The receptors come from a woman between 40 and 50 years old with active or convalescent COVID-19.

The chain is built from TRBV5-1 and TRBJ2-3; 9 bases align to TRBD1. The germline CDR1 and CDR2 sequences are SGHRS and YFSETQ. The CDR3 contains 15 residues. The V and J ends lost 4 bases and 2 bases, in that order; junction bases with no gene match: 5. The CDR3: CASSPDRGNTDTQYF. The CDR3 DNA reads TGCGCCAGCAGCCCGGACAGGGGCAACACAGATACGCAGTATTTT. Looking up the rest from reference TRBV5-1 and TRBJ2-3 gives the full variable domain: KAGVTQTPRYLIKTRGQQVTLSCSPISGHRSVSWYQQTPGQGLQFLFEYFSETQRNKGNFPGRFSGRQFSNSRSEMNVSTLELGDSALYLCASSPDRGNTDTQYFGPGTRLTVL.

In its sample, this clone was seen once. The chain recombines TRBV5-6 with TRBJ1-1, with a weak D call TRBD1 (6 bases). Germline lookup yields CDR1 SGHDT and CDR2 YYEEEE. V lost 0 bases to trimming and J lost 1 base, with 10 bases between them. The CDR3 consists of 15 residues. The DNA for the CDR3 is TGTGCCAGCAGCTTGGTGGGGGGGCAGAACACTGAAGCTTTCTTT. It encodes CASSLVGGQNTEAFF.

The rearrangement uses TRBV7-2 and TRBJ2-7; TRBD2 aligns across 10 bases. Germline V gene lookup returns CDR1 SGHTA and CDR2 FQGNSA. This CDR3 region has 15 residues. V was pared by 5 bases and J by 0 bases, with 4 bases of the junction left unmatched. The CDR3 bases are TGTGCCAGCAGCCCCACTAGCGGGATCTCCTACGAGCAGTACTTC. It codes for CASSPTSGISYEQYF. Full variable domain (outside the CDR3, taken from reference TRBV7-2 and TRBJ2-7): GAGVSQSPSNKVTEKGKDVELRCDPISGHTALYWYRQSLGQGLEFLIYFQGNSAPDKSGLPSDRFSAERTGGSVSTLTIQRTQQEDSAVYLCASSPTSGISYEQYFGPGTRLTVT.

This sequence joins TRBV19 and TRBJ1-2, with D tentatively TRBD1 (6 bases). CDR1 is LNHDA, CDR2 SQIVND, per germline (reference sequence). Trimming stripped 3 bases from V and 6 bases from J, with 14 bases between. The CDR3 extends over 14 amino acids. CDR3 nucleotides: TGTGCCAGTAGTATGGGGGCTGAAGTCAATGGCTACACCTTC. Amino acids: CASSMGAEVNGYTF.

The chain links TRBV6-5 to TRBJ1-1; D possibly corresponds to TRBD1 (5 bases). Germline CDR1 is MNHEY and CDR2 is SVGAGI. The CDR3 contains 14 residues. Trimming removed 5 bases at V and 1 base at J, with 11 bases between. The CDR3 DNA sequence: TGTGCCAGCAGTCCTCGGGGGGAGAACACTGAAGCTTTCTTT. Its protein product is CASSPRGENTEAFF.

The table lists this clone with a count of one. The chain carries TRBV10-3 and TRBJ1-4; D remains ambiguous. Germline V lookup: CDR1 ENHRY, CDR2 SYGVKD. CDR3 length equals 15 residues. Trimming removed 0 bases at V and 2 bases at J, with 7 bases between. The CDR3 region is CAISESTSTNEKLFF. The CDR3 coding sequence is TGTGCCATCAGTGAGTCGACATCTACTAATGAAAAACTGTTTTTT.

The chain joins TRBV7-2 to TRBJ1-2; the D is unclear. Deletions cut 1 base from V and 3 bases from J, with 6 bases between. The germline gives CDR1 SGHTA, CDR2 FQGNSA. This CDR3 contains 13 residues. As DNA, the CDR3 is TGTGCCAGCAGCTTAGTAGTCGACTATGGCTACACCTTC. Residues: CASSLVVDYGYTF. Filled out from reference TRBV7-2 and TRBJ1-2, the complete variable domain reads GAGVSQSPSNKVTEKGKDVELRCDPISGHTALYWYRQSLGQGLEFLIYFQGNSAPDKSGLPSDRFSAERTGGSVSTLTIQRTQQEDSAVYLCASSLVVDYGYTFGSGTRLTVV.

This rearrangement joins TRBV7-7 to TRBJ1-3; D is undetermined. The CDR3 extends over 16 amino acids. Germline CDR1 and CDR2: SSHAT and FNYEAQ (reference sequence). The CDR3 DNA sequence: TGTGCTAGCTCCCCGGCGGCCGGTGCCTCTGGAAACACCATATATTTT. It is translated as CASSPAAGASGNTIYF.

The V call is TRBV5-4, the J call TRBJ2-3, with D possibly matching TRBD2 (5 bases). With 4 bases removed from V and 4 bases from J, the gap between germline ends came to 13 bases. The CDR3 consists of 14 residues. Germline V CDR1 and CDR2: SGHNT, YYREEE (reference sequence). CDR3 region: CASSPTGNPDTQYF. The CDR3 nucleotides are TGTGCCAGCAGCCCGACGGGGAACCCAGATACGCAGTATTTT.